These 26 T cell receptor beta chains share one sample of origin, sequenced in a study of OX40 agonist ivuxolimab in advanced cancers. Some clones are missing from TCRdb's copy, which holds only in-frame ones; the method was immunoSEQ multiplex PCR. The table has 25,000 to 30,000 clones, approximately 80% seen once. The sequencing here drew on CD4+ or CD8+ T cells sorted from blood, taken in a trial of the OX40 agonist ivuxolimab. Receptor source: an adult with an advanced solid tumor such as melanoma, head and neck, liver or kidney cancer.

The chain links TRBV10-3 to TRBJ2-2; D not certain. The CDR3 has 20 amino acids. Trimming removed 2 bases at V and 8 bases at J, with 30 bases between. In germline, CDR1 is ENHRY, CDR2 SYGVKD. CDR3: CAISEPPDIQPELISGELFF. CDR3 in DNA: TGTGCCATCAGTGAGCCTCCTGATATACAGCCCGAGTTGATTTCAGGGGAGCTGTTTTTT.

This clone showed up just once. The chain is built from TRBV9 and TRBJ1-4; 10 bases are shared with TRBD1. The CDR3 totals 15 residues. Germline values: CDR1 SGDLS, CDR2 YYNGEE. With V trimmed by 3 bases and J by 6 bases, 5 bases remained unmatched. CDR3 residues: CASSASGTGDEKLFF. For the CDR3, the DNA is TGTGCCAGCAGCGCATCCGGGACAGGGGATGAAAAACTGTTTTTT.

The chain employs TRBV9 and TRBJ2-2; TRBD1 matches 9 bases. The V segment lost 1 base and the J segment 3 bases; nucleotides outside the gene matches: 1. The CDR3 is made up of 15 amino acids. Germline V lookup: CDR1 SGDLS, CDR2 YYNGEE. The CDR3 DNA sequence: TGTGCCAGCAGCGTAAGGACAGGGGACACCGGGGAGCTGTTTTTT. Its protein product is CASSVRTGDTGELFF.

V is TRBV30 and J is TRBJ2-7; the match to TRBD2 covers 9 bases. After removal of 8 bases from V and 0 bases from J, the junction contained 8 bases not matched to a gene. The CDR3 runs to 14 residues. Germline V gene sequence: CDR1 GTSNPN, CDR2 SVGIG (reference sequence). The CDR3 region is CAGETSGVSYEQYF. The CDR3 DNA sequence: TGTGCCGGAGAGACTAGCGGAGTCTCCTACGAGCAGTACTTC.

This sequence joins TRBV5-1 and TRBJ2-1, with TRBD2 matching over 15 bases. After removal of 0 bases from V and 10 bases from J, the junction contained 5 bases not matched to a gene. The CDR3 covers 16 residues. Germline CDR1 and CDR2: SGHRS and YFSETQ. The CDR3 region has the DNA TGCGCCAGCAGCTTGGGGACTAGCGGGGGGGCGAGGGAGCAGTTCTTC. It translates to CASSLGTSGGAREQFF.

Here the CDR3 DNA reads TGTGCCAGCAGTTACTCGATCGTTTTACAGACCTACGAGCAGTACTTC. This translates into CASSYSIVLQTYEQYF. This rearrangement joins TRBV6-5 to TRBJ2-7; the D is unclear. This CDR3 has 16 amino acids. Trimming pared 0 bases from V and 2 bases from J, leaving 14 bases between. Per the germline V gene, CDR1 is MNHEY and CDR2 is SVGAGI.

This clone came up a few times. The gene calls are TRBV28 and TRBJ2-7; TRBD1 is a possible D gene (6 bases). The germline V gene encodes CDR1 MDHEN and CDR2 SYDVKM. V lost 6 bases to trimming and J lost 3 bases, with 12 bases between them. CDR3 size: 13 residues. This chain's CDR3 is CASSPGVNYEQYF. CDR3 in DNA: TGTGCCAGCAGCCCAGGGGTCAACTACGAGCAGTACTTC.

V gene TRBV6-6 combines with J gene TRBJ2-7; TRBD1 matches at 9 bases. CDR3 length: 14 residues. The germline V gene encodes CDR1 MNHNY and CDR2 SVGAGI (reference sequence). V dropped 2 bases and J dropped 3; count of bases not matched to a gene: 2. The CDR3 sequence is CASSYGTGFYEQYF. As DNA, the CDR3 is TGTGCCAGCAGTTACGGGACAGGGTTCTACGAGCAGTACTTC.

The CDR3 here is CASSLDSLNTEAFF. CDR3 sequence (DNA): TGCGCCAGCAGCTTGGACAGTTTGAACACTGAAGCTTTCTTT. The chain recombines TRBV5-1 with TRBJ1-1; unclear D gene. CDR1 and CDR2 from the germline V gene are SGHRS and YFSETQ. V gave up 0 bases and J gave up 0 bases, with 6 bases separating them. The CDR3 runs 14 residues.

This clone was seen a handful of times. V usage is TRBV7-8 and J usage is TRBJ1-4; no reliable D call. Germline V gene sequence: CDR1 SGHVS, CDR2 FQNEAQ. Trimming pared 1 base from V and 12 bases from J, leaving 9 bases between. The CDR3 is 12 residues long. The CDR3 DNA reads TGTGCCAGCAGCTTAGACAGAGATCAACTGTTTTTT. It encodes CASSLDRDQLFF.

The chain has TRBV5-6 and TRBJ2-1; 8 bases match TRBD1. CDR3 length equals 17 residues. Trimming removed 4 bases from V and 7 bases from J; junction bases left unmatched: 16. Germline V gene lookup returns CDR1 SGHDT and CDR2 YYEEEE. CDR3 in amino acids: CASSLGQQGGVVNEQFF. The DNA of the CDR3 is TGTGCCAGCAGCCTGGGGCAACAGGGGGGAGTTGTAAATGAGCAGTTCTTC.

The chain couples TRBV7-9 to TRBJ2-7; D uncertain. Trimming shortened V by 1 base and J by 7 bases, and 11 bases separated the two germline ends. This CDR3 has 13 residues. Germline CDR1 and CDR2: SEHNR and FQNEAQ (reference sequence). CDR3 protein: CASSLGDWAEQYF. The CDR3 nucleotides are TGTGCCAGCAGCTTAGGGGATTGGGCAGAGCAGTACTTC. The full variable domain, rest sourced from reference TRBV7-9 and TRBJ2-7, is DTGVSQNPRHKITKRGQNVTFRCDPISEHNRLYWYRQTLGQGPEFLTYFQNEAQLEKSRLLSDRFSAERPKGSFSTLEIQRTEQGDSAMYLCASSLGDWAEQYFGPGTRLTVT.

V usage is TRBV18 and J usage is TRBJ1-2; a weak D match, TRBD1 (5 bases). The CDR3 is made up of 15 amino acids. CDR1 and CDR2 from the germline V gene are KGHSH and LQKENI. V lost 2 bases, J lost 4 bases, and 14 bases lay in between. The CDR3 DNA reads TGTGCCAGCTCACCATTCCCGGGGGATGTCTATGGCTACACCTTC. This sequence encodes CASSPFPGDVYGYTF.

CDR3 coding DNA: TGTGCCAGCAGCCAAATGGAGGACATCGGTAACTATGGCTACACCTTC. As protein: CASSQMEDIGNYGYTF. The gene calls are TRBV4-2 and TRBJ1-2; maybe TRBD1 (5 bases). With 2 bases removed from V and 1 base from J, the gap between germline ends came to 14 bases. Germline loops: CDR1 LGHNA, CDR2 YNFKEQ. This CDR3 contains 16 residues.

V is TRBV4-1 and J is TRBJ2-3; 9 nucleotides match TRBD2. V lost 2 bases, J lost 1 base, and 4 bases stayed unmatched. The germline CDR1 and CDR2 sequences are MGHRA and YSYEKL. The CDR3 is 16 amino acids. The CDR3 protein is CASSQKRTSGTDTQYF. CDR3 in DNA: TGCGCCAGCAGCCAAAAACGGACTAGCGGCACAGATACGCAGTATTTT.

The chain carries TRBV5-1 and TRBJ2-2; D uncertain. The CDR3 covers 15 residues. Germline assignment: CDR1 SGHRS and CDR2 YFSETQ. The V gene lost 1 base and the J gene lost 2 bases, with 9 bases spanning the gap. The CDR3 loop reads CASSLLQDNTGELFF. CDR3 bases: TGCGCCAGCAGCTTGCTTCAGGACAACACCGGGGAGCTGTTTTTT.

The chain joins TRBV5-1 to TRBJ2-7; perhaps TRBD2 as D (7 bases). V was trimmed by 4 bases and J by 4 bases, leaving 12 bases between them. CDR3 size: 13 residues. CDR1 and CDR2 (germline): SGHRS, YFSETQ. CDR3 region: CASSPAGAYEQYF. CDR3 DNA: TGCGCCAGCAGCCCGGCGGGGGCATACGAGCAGTACTTC.

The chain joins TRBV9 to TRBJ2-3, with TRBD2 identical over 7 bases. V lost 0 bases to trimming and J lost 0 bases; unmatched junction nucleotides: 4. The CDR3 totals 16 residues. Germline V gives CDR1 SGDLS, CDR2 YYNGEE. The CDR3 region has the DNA TGTGCCAGCAGCGTAGCGGGGGGTTCTAGCACAGATACGCAGTATTTT. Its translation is CASSVAGGSSTDTQYF. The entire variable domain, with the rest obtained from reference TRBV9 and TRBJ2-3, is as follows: DSGVTQTPKHLITATGQRVTLRCSPRSGDLSVYWYQQSLDQGLQFLIQYYNGEERAKGNILERFSAQQFPDLHSELNLSSLELGDSALYFCASSVAGGSSTDTQYFGPGTRLTVL.

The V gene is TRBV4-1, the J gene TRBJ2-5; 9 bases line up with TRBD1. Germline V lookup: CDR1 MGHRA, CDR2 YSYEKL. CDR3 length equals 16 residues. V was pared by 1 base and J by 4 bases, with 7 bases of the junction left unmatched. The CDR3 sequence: CASSQGDRVYLETQYF. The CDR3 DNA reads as TGCGCCAGCAGCCAAGGGGACAGGGTATATTTAGAGACCCAGTACTTC.

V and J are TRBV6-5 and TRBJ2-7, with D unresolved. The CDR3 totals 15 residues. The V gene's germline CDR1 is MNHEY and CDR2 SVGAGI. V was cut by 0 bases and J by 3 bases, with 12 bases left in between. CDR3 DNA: TGTGCCAGCAGTTACTCGACACTTTCTATCTACGAGCAGTACTTC. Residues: CASSYSTLSIYEQYF.

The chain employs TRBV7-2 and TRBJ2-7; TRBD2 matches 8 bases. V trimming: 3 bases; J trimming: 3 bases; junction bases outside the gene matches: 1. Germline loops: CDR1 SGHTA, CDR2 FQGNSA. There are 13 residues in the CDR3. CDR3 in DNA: TGTGCCAGCAGCTTGGGACTAGGCTACGAGCAGTACTTC. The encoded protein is CASSLGLGYEQYF.

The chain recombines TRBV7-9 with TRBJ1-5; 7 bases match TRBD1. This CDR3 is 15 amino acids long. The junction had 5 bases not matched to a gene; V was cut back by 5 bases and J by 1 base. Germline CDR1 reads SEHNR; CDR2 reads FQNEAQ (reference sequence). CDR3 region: CASSDDRESNQPQHF. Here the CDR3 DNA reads TGTGCCAGCAGCGATGACAGGGAAAGCAATCAGCCCCAGCATTTT.

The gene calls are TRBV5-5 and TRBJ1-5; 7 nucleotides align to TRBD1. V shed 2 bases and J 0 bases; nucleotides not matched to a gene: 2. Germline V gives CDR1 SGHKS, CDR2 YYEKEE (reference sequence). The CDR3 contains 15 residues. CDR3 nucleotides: TGTGCCAGCAGCTTACAGGGGAATAGCAATCAGCCCCAGCATTTT. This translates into CASSLQGNSNQPQHF.

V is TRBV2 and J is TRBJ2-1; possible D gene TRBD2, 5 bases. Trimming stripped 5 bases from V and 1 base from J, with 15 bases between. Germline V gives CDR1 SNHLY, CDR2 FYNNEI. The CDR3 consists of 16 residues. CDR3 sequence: CASSRAGKRSYNEQFF. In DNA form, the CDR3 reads TGTGCCAGCAGTAGGGCGGGCAAGAGATCCTACAATGAGCAGTTCTTC.

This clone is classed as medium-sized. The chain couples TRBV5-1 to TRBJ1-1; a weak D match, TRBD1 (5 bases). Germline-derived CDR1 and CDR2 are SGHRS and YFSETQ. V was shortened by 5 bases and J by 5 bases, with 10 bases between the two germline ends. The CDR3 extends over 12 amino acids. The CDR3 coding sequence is TGCGCCAGCAGGTTCGAGGGGACTGAAGCTTTCTTT. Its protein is CASRFEGTEAFF.

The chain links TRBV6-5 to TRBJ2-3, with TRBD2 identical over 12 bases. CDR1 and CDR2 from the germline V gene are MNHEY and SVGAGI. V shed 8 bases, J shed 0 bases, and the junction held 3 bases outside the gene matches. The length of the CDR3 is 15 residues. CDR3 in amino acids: CASGLAGPSTDTQYF. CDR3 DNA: TGTGCCAGCGGACTAGCGGGGCCTAGCACAGATACGCAGTATTTT.